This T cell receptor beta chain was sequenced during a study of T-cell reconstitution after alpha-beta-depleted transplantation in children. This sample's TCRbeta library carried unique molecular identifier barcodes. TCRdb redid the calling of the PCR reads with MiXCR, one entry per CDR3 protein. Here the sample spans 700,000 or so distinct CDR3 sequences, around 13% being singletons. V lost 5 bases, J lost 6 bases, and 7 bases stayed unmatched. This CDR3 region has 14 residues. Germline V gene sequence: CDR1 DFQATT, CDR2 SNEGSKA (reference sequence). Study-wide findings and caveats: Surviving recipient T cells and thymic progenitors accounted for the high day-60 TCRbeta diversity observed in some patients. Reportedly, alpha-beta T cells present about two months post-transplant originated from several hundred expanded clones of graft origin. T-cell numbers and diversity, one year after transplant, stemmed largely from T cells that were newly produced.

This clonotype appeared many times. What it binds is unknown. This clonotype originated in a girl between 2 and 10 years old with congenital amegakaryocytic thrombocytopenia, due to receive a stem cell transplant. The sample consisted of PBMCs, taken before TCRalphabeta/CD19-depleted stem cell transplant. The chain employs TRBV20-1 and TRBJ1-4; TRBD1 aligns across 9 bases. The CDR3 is CSALRTGDDEKLFF. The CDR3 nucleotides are TGCAGTGCTCTTCGGACAGGGGATGATGAAAAACTGTTTTTT.